This entry features one T cell receptor (beta chain) sequence. The method was immunoSEQ multiplex PCR; TCRdb's version includes in-frame clones alone and lacks a portion of them. The data show 88,000 or so clones, about 90% seen once. The data derive from a study of T cell changes during pregnancy in multiple sclerosis. J lost 2 bases, V lost 5 bases, and 6 bases had no gene match. Germline V gives CDR1 SGHVS, CDR2 FQNEAQ. The CDR3 totals 15 residues. The sequencing here drew on peripheral blood, taken before pregnancy. The sequence was obtained from a female donor with multiple sclerosis, enrolled in a pregnancy study. The chain couples TRBV7-8 to TRBJ2-7, with 10 bases identical to TRBD2. The CDR3 DNA is TGTGCCAGCAGCCCACTAGCGGGGAGACCCTACGAGCAGTACTTC. It is translated as CASSPLAGRPYEQYF.